This TCR beta chain came from a study of cytomegalovirus exposure and HLA in healthy donors. Broader study findings: With further analysis later on, most CMV-associated TCR beta chains appeared HLA-restricted. Later, an analysis found that common viral pathogens appeared to be linked with several of the most significant clusters.

Details on this clone: The target antigen is unknown.

The CDR3 has 13 residues. V lost 6 bases and J lost 4; bases outside the gene matches: 3. The germline V gene encodes CDR1 SGHTS and CDR2 YDEGEE. Primers for the PCR totalled 60 Vbeta and 13 Jbeta. Generated by immunoSEQ multiplex PCR, the TCRdb table keeps only in-frame clones and is missing some. This table has 140,000 to 150,000 clones, around 78% appearing once. The chain recombines TRBV5-8 with TRBJ1-5, with 8 bases identical to TRBD1. The sequenced sample was PBMCs. This clonotype was obtained from a woman in her late teens or twenties in good health and CMV-seronegative. The CDR3 DNA is TGTGCCAGCAACCGACAGGGGAATCAGCCCCAGCATTTT. Translation: CASNRQGNQPQHF.